This TCR beta chain was obtained from a study of T cell responses to AZD1222 COVID-19 vaccine. The table came from immunoSEQ multiplex PCR; TCRdb's copy has only in-frame clones and leaves some out. The sample has 150,000 to 200,000 clones; around 93% are singletons. With respect to this clone: The antigen remains undetermined.

Study-level findings and limits: White British ancestry dominated among donors, who included more females, and clonal diversity was possibly underestimated. Breadth and depth of Spike-specific TCRs rose after two AZD1222 doses. Seropositive at baseline were only a handful of AZD1222 recipients.

Sequenced here: peripheral blood, sampled on day 0 of AZD1222 vaccination. The receptor was derived from an adult in good health.

CDR3 bases: TGCGCCAGCAGCTTATCAGGGATCTATGGCTACACCTTC. As protein: CASSLSGIYGYTF. V gene TRBV5-1 combines with J gene TRBJ1-2; tentative D call: TRBD1 (5 bases). V was shortened by 2 bases and J by 4 bases, with 9 bases between the two germline ends. Germline V gene lookup returns CDR1 SGHRS and CDR2 YFSETQ. This CDR3 has 13 residues.